Listed here is a single TCR beta chain. Its target is unknown. The CDR3 end falls 3 residues outside the read, so it is completed with the germline J gene. Germline V gives CDR1 ENHRY, CDR2 SYGVKD. This CDR3 is 15 amino acids long. The V gene lost 1 base and the J gene lost 7 bases, with 16 bases spanning the gap. This entry belongs to a study of T cells in women clearing cervical HPV infection. Study-level background: Controls gave blood once infection was undetectable; cases at lesion identification.

Findings of the study overall: TRBV6-7 abundance was lower in cases than controls (approximately 0.11% versus 0.16%).

Sequenced by immunoSEQ multiplex PCR; TCRdb stores in-frame clones only, minus some. Here the sample table reports some 31,000 clones. Sequenced input: blood buffy coat. The V call is TRBV10-3, the J call TRBJ1-2; possibly TRBD1 for D (5 bases). The clonotype comes from a woman between 18 and 70 years old with a cervical HPV16 infection that either progressed to CIN3+ or cleared (not recorded which). CDR3 bases read: TGTGCCATCAGTGAGTGGCAGGGTGGCAAGGGTGGC. Its translation is CAISEWQGGKGG. The complete CDR3 protein is CAISEWQGGKGGYTF.